This passage covers 6 T cell receptor beta chains from one sample sequenced in a study of cytomegalovirus exposure and HLA in healthy donors. PCR amplification relied on 60 Vbeta primers (plus 13 Jbeta primers). Some clones are missing from TCRdb's copy, which holds only in-frame ones; the method was immunoSEQ multiplex PCR. This table has approximately 170,000 clones, approximately 79% appearing once. The sequenced material came from PBMCs. All receptors come from a woman aged 18-29 years in good health and CMV-seronegative.

The J gene is TRBJ1-5, the V gene TRBV28; D is undetermined. The CDR3 loop spans 15 amino acids. Looked up from germline, CDR1 is MDHEN and CDR2 is SYDVKM. The V end was cut by 3 bases, the J end by 0 bases, with 9 bases between. Here the CDR3 reads CASSFYGSSNQPQHF. The CDR3 DNA is TGTGCCAGCAGTTTTTACGGGTCTAGCAATCAGCCCCAGCATTTT.

The CDR3 sequence: CASSLGLAFYNEQFF. CDR3 coding DNA: TGTGCCAGCAGCTTGGGACTAGCGTTCTACAATGAGCAGTTCTTC. The chain joins TRBV5-8 to TRBJ2-1; 8 nucleotides line up with TRBD2. Trimming removed 0 bases from V and 3 bases from J; junction bases left unmatched: 2. Per the germline V gene, CDR1 is SGHTS and CDR2 is YDEGEE. This CDR3 is 15 amino acids long.

V is TRBV15 and J is TRBJ2-1; D may be TRBD2 (6 bases). Trimming removed 1 base at V and 6 bases at J, with 13 bases between. Germline loops: CDR1 LNHNV, CDR2 YYDKDF (reference sequence). The CDR3 spans 15 residues. CDR3 DNA sequence: TGTGCCACCAGCAGAGGGAGGGCTAGCTCCAATGAGCAGTTCTTC. It specifies CATSRGRASSNEQFF.

The V gene is TRBV2, the J gene TRBJ2-1, with 7 nucleotides matching TRBD2. This CDR3 contains 15 residues. CDR1 SNHLY and CDR2 FYNNEI come from the germline V gene. V shed 8 bases, J shed 0 bases, and the junction held 7 bases outside the gene matches. Written as DNA, the CDR3 is TGTGCCAGCGTTAAAACTAGCGTCTCCTACAATGAGCAGTTCTTC. Its translation is CASVKTSVSYNEQFF.

The rearrangement links TRBV7-8 to TRBJ2-1; D not certain. The CDR3 covers 12 residues. V lost 4 bases to trimming and J lost 8 bases, with 9 bases between them. Germline lookup yields CDR1 SGHVS and CDR2 FQNEAQ. The CDR3 reads CASSYNRDEQFF. CDR3 in DNA: TGTGCCAGCAGCTATAATCGGGATGAGCAGTTCTTC. Full variable domain (outside the CDR3, taken from reference TRBV7-8 and TRBJ2-1): GAGVSQSPRYKVAKRGQDVALRCDPISGHVSLFWYQQALGQGPEFLTYFQNEAQLDKSGLPSDRFFAERPEGSVSTLKIQRTQQEDSAVYLCASSYNRDEQFFGPGTRLTVL.

The rearrangement joins TRBV27 to TRBJ1-3, with a weak D call TRBD1 (6 bases). The germline CDR1 and CDR2 sequences are MNHEY and SMNVEV (reference sequence). The V and J ends lost 5 bases and 4 bases respectively, with 12 bases between them. The CDR3 sequence is 14 residues long. The CDR3 here is CASSPTGLGNTIYF. The DNA for the CDR3 is TGTGCCAGCAGTCCAACAGGGTTGGGAAACACCATATATTTT.